Sequencing of this T cell receptor (beta chain) was carried out in a study of blood T cell repertoires in COVID-19. Study context: COVID-19 samples from acute and convalescent phases originated in the United States, Italy and Spain.

The table came from immunoSEQ multiplex PCR; TCRdb's copy has only in-frame clones and leaves some out. There are approximately 160,000 clones in the sample; around 82% occur only once, and about 1.2% lies in the top ten. Germline V gives CDR1 KGHSH, CDR2 LQKENI. The CDR3 length is 18 residues. The V end was cut by 5 bases, the J end by 2 bases, with 22 bases between. The chain links TRBV18 to TRBJ2-1; weak D call: TRBD2 (7 bases). This receptor was taken from a man aged 60 to 69 who had recovered from COVID-19. Sequences were obtained from peripheral blood. CDR3 sequence: CASSAGRGASGAYNEQFF. CDR3 coding DNA: TGTGCCAGCTCAGCAGGCCGGGGGGCTAGCGGAGCCTACAATGAGCAGTTCTTC.